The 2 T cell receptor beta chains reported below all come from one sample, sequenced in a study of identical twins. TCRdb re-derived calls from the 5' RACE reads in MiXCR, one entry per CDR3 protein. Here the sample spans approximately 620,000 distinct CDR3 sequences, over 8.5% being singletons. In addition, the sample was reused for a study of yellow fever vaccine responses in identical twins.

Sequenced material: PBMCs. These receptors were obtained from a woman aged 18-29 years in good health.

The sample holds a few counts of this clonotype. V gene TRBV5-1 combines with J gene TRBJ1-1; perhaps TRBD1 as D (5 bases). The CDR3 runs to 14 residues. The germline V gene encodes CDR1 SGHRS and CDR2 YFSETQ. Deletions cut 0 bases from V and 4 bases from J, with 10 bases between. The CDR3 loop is CASSLGPRGTEAFF. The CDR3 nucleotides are TGCGCCAGCAGCTTGGGACCGAGGGGCACTGAAGCTTTCTTT.

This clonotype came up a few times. The CDR3 sequence is CASSFIDAFF. The CDR3 DNA reads TGTGCCAGCAGCTTCATAGATGCTTTCTTT. The chain recombines TRBV7-9 with TRBJ1-1; D is unclear. CDR3 size: 10 residues. V dropped 3 bases and J dropped 11 bases, with 7 bases sitting between them. The V gene's germline CDR1 is SEHNR and CDR2 FQNEAQ (reference sequence).